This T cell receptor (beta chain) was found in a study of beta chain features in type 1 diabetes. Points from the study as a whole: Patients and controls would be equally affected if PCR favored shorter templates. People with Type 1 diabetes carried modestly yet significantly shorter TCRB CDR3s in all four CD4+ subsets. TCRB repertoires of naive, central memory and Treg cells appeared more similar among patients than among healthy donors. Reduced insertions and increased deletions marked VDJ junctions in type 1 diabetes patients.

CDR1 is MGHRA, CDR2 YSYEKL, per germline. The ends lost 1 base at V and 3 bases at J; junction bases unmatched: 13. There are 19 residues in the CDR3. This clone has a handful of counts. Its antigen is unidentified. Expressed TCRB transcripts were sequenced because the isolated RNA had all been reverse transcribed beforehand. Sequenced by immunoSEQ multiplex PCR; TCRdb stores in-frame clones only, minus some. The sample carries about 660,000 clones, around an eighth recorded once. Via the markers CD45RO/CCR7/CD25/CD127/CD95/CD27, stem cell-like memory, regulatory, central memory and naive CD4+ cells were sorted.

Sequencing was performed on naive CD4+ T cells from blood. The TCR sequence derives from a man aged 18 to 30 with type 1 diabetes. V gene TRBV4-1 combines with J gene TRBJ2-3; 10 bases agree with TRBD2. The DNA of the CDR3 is TGCGCCAGCAGCCAAGTATGGCAAGCGGGAGGGCCCTTGACAGATACGCAGTATTTT. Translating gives CASSQVWQAGGPLTDTQYF.